This T cell receptor (beta chain) stems from a study of cytomegalovirus exposure and HLA in healthy donors. The study, taken as a whole, reports: The classifier, whose performance was assessed in both the original and validation cohorts, reportedly diagnosed cytomegalovirus status with high specificity and sensitivity. An analysis was carried out later, and it reportedly showed fewer N-insertions in an Asian-associated ancestry cluster than the approximately 700-donor mean. A later analysis linked a missense variant in DCLRE1C to the trimming of TCR beta V and J genes.

The PCR used 60 Vbeta and 13 Jbeta primers. Only in-frame clones appear in the TCRdb table, and some are missing; sequencing was by immunoSEQ multiplex PCR. The sample yields about 140,000 clones, approximately 82% seen once. This CDR3 is built from 14 residues. Germline V gene lookup returns CDR1 LNHDA and CDR2 SQIVND (reference sequence). Trimming at V came to 6 bases and at J to 7 bases, leaving 8 bases not matched to a gene. This clone was counted between two and nine times. Its matching antigen is unknown. Sequencing used PBMCs. This receptor was taken from a man aged 18 to 30 in good health and CMV-seropositive. V is TRBV19 and J is TRBJ1-2; 10 bases agree with TRBD1. This CDR3 is CASRRGTGESGYTF. CDR3 sequence (DNA): TGTGCCAGTAGACGAGGGACAGGGGAATCTGGCTACACCTTC.